This is a list of T cell receptor beta chains from one sample in a study of T cell repertoires in cytomegalovirus infection. These receptors are not linked to any known antigen. A single record per CDR3 protein comes from TCRdb applying MiXCR to the reads. In the table there are 300,000 to 400,000 distinct CDR3 sequences, under 35% of which are singletons. This sample comprised cultured PBMCs, obtained from culture after CMV antigen stimulation. Receptors were obtained from a human donor in good health (CMV status not recorded). Some clones in this sample may be carry-over from other donors' samples. Each CDR3 is given with its conserved first and last residue. A D gene is named only where the DNA matches it firmly. Not every row has a clone size; where given, it reads once, few, many or a size class.

V	J	size	D	DNA	CDR3
TRBV12-5	TRBJ2-1	many	TRBD1	TGTGCTAGTGGTTTGACACTCCGACAGGGTCCTGACTGGGATGAGCAGTTCTTC	CASGLTLRQGPDWDEQFF
TRBV18	TRBJ1-1	-	TRBD1	TGTGCCAGCTCACCCAACGAGGGACAGGTGAACACTGAAGCTTTCTTT	CASSPNEGQVNTEAFF
TRBV12-3/TRBV12-4	TRBJ2-2	-	TRBD1	TGTGCCAGCCTCAGGGGGCAGGGCACCGGGGAGCTGTTTTTT	CASLRGQGTGELFF
TRBV20-1	TRBJ1-6	-	-	TGCAGTGCCATTAGGGGAGAGGTCTATAATTCACCCCTCCACTTT	CSAIRGEVYNSPLHF
TRBV4-2	TRBJ2-1	once	TRBD2	TGTGCCAGCAGCCAAAGCGAGCGGGAGTTCTCCTACAATGAGCAGTTCTTC	CASSQSEREFSYNEQFF
TRBV7-8	TRBJ1-2	many	TRBD1	TGTGCCAGCAGCGCCAGACAGGGGGCGAGAAATGGCTACACCTTC	CASSARQGARNGYTF
TRBV11-2	TRBJ1-1	-	TRBD1	TGTGCCAGCAGCTTAGGACAGGGCGGGTGGAACACTGAAGCTTTCTTT	CASSLGQGGWNTEAFF
TRBV6-1	TRBJ2-7	few	TRBD1	TGTGCCAGCGATTTTGGGACAGGGGCCTACGAGCAGTACTTC	CASDFGTGAYEQYF
TRBV7-8	TRBJ1-1	once	-	TGTGCCAGCAGCTTAGGGGCTGGTCGGTACACTGAAGCTTTCTTT	CASSLGAGRYTEAFF
TRBV6-6	TRBJ1-1	-	TRBD1	TGTGCCAGCACCTTTTCGACCGGGACAGGGCGAGTAAGAACTGAAGCTTTCTTT	CASTFSTGTGRVRTEAFF
TRBV18	TRBJ1-5	few	-	TGTGCCAGCTCACCGGGGCGGGATAATCAGCCCCAGCATTTT	CASSPGRDNQPQHF
TRBV7-6	TRBJ1-1	-	-	TGTGCCAGCAGGGGCCTCGGCGGGGAAGCTTTCTTT	CASRGLGGEAFF
TRBV28	TRBJ1-5	-	-	TGTGCCAGCAATCAGCCCCAGCATTTT	CASNQPQHF
TRBV5-3	TRBJ1-1	-	TRBD1	TGTGCCAGCAGCTTTTACAGGGGAGGGGACACTGAAGCTTTCTTT	CASSFYRGGDTEAFF
TRBV7-8	TRBJ1-3	-	-	TGTGCCAGCAGCTTAGAATACGCGTCGGCATCTGGAAACACCATATATTTT	CASSLEYASASGNTIYF
TRBV3-1	TRBJ1-2	many	-	TGTGCCAGCAGCCAAGATCTTAGAAGGTTGGGGAACTATGGCTACACCTTC	CASSQDLRRLGNYGYTF
TRBV7-9	TRBJ1-2	few	-	TGTGCCAGCAGCTCTCTGGGCGACGACAGATATTATGGCTACACCTTC	CASSSLGDDRYYGYTF
TRBV28	TRBJ2-7	-	TRBD2	TGTGCCAGCAGTACCGCGGGTAGCGGGATCCACGAGCAGTACTTC	CASSTAGSGIHEQYF
TRBV7-2	TRBJ2-5	few	TRBD2	TGTGCCAGCAGCTGGGTAGCGGGTCTACAAGAGACCCAGTACTTC	CASSWVAGLQETQYF
TRBV28	TRBJ2-1	few	TRBD1	TGTGCCAGCAGTCCGACAGGGGTTAAATACAATGAGCAGTTCTTC	CASSPTGVKYNEQFF